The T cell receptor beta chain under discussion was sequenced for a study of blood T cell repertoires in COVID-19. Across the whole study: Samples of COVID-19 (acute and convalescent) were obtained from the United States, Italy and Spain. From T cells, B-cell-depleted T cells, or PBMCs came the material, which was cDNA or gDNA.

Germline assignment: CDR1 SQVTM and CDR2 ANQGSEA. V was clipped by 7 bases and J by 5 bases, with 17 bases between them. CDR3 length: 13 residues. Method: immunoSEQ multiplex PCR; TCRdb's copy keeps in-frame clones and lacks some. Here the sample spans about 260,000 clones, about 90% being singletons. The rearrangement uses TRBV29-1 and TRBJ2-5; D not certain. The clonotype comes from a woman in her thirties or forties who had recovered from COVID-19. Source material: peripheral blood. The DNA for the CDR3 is TGCAGCGCCGCCGGCTGGGTGGAGGAGACCCAGTACTTC. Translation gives CSAAGWVEETQYF.